These 15 T cell receptor beta chains were sequenced from one sample in a study of T-cell memory formation after mild COVID-19. TCRdb passed the 5' RACE reads through MiXCR, listing each CDR3 protein once. The sample holds 140,000 or so distinct CDR3 sequences, under 25% seen once. The sequencing input was PBMCs or a T cell subset sorted from them (not recorded which). The receptors derive from an adult woman who had mild COVID-19 (a few samples of this study predate the infection). Cell type and time point are not known.

The V and J genes are TRBV5-1 and TRBJ1-2, with no clear D. CDR1 is SGHRS and CDR2 is YFSETQ in the germline V gene. CDR3 length equals 11 residues. The V end lost 5 bases, the J end lost 13 bases, and 15 bases lay between the germline ends. CDR3 sequence: CASRGGEKTTF. In nucleotides, the CDR3 is TGCGCCAGCAGAGGTGGGGAAAAGACCACCTTC.

The chain employs TRBV15 and TRBJ2-2; either TRBD1 or TRBD2 may fit D (5 bases each). Germline CDR1 is LNHNV and CDR2 is YYDKDF (reference sequence). V dropped 0 bases and J dropped 3 bases, with 8 bases sitting between them. There are 15 residues in the CDR3. CDR3 in amino acids: CATSRELGDTGELFF. The DNA for the CDR3 is TGTGCCACCAGCAGAGAGCTGGGGGACACCGGGGAGCTGTTTTTT.

This chain connects TRBV20-1 to TRBJ2-1; a weak D match, TRBD1 (5 bases). Germline V CDR1 and CDR2: DFQATT, SNEGSKA (reference sequence). V lost 6 bases, J lost 5 bases, and 14 bases lay in between. The CDR3 runs to 13 residues. The CDR3 nucleotides read TGCAGTGCAGTAGGGGCCATTGACAATGAGCAGTTCTTC. Residues: CSAVGAIDNEQFF.

This clonotype was counted between two and nine times. J is TRBJ2-5 and V is TRBV12-3 or TRBV12-4; D ambiguous. The CDR3 is 13 amino acids. V lost 3 bases, J lost 2 bases, and 7 bases lay in between. The CDR3 spells CASSFTAQETQYF. The CDR3 DNA follows: TGTGCCAGCAGTTTTACAGCTCAAGAGACCCAGTACTTC.

In its sample, this clonotype was seen a few times. The CDR3 DNA follows: TGTGCCAGCAGTTCACAGGGGACCGGTAATTCACCCCTCCACTTT. This gives the protein CASSSQGTGNSPLHF. The rearrangement uses TRBV27 and TRBJ1-6; 7 nucleotides match TRBD1. Germline V gene data show CDR1 as MNHEY and CDR2 as SMNVEV (reference sequence). J was trimmed by 6 bases and V by 4 bases; bases with no gene match: 6. There are 15 residues in the CDR3.

The rearrangement joins TRBV5-5 to TRBJ1-1; TRBD1 matches at 7 bases. Germline values: CDR1 SGHKS, CDR2 YYEKEE (reference sequence). CDR3 size: 15 residues. Trimming took 2 bases from V and 4 from J; bases not matched to a gene: 8. CDR3 residues: CASSLRRGDGTEAFF. In nucleotides, the CDR3 is TGTGCCAGCAGCTTACGCAGGGGGGACGGCACTGAAGCTTTCTTT.

This clonotype has only a few counts. The chain joins TRBV5-6 to TRBJ2-4, with D possibly matching TRBD1 (6 bases). Germline CDR1 is SGHDT and CDR2 is YYEEEE. The CDR3 is 14 residues long. Deletions cut 4 bases from V and 0 bases from J, with 8 bases between. The CDR3 loop is CASSRGGAKNIQYF. The CDR3 DNA reads as TGTGCCAGCAGCCGAGGGGGAGCCAAAAACATTCAGTACTTC.

This clonotype was seen more than once but under ten times. The V and J genes are TRBV6-2 or TRBV6-3 and TRBJ2-7, with D tentatively TRBD2 (5 bases). Germline V gene sequence: CDR1 MNHEY, CDR2 SVGEGT. CDR3 length equals 14 residues. V was pared by 6 bases and J by 3 bases, with 15 bases between. The CDR3 spells CASSEPGIGYEQYF. For the CDR3, the DNA is TGTGCCAGCAGCGAACCGGGAATCGGCTACGAGCAGTACTTC.

The chain links TRBV29-1 to TRBJ1-1; D call uncertain. The CDR3 runs 13 residues. Looked up from germline, CDR1 is SQVTM and CDR2 is ANQGSEA. V was shortened by 6 bases and J by 2 bases, with 13 bases between the two germline ends. The CDR3 here is CSVGWSVNTEAFF. CDR3 DNA sequence: TGCAGCGTAGGGTGGTCAGTTAACACTGAAGCTTTCTTT.

The chain joins TRBV20-1 to TRBJ1-4; the D gene is possibly TRBD1 (5 bases). The CDR3 totals 15 residues. Trimming removed 3 bases at V and 6 bases at J, with 17 bases between. The germline CDR1 and CDR2 sequences are DFQATT and SNEGSKA (reference sequence). The CDR3 coding sequence is TGCAGTGCTAGTTTCCAAGGGCGAGGGGATGAAAAACTGTTTTTT. This codes for CSASFQGRGDEKLFF.

The chain carries TRBV20-1 and TRBJ2-1, with 7 bases identical to TRBD1. This CDR3 contains 12 residues. CDR1 and CDR2 (germline): DFQATT, SNEGSKA (reference sequence). V was pared by 3 bases and J by 5 bases, with 1 base of the junction left unmatched. CDR3: CSARGQHNEQFF. As DNA, the CDR3 is TGCAGTGCTAGGGGACAGCACAATGAGCAGTTCTTC.

The chain employs TRBV4-1 and TRBJ1-4, with TRBD1 matching 9 bases. The V gene end was trimmed by 6 bases and the J gene end by 7 bases; junction bases not matched to a gene: 6. The CDR3 sequence is 14 residues long. From germline, CDR1 is MGHRA and CDR2 YSYEKL. The CDR3 DNA reads as TGCGCCAGCAGGCCGGGGGACAGGGTTGAAAAACTGTTTTTT. Translated: CASRPGDRVEKLFF.

This clonotype was counted only a few times. This chain joins TRBV7-9 and TRBJ2-1; 11 positions match TRBD2. Germline-derived CDR1 and CDR2 are SEHNR and FQNEAQ (reference sequence). This CDR3 is built from 15 residues. The junction had 4 bases not matched to a gene; V was cut back by 1 base and J by 8 bases. CDR3 nucleotide sequence: TGTGCCAGCAGCTTAGGTAGCGGGAGGGCCCATGAGCAGTTCTTC. Residues: CASSLGSGRAHEQFF.

Only a few counts were recorded for this clonotype. The J gene is TRBJ2-1, the V gene TRBV9; D may match TRBD1 or TRBD2 (5 bases each). Germline CDR1 and CDR2: SGDLS and YYNGEE. Trimming took off 0 bases at V and 0 bases at J, with 19 bases between the two ends. This CDR3 spans 19 amino acids. This CDR3 is CASSVASWDALSSYNEQFF. The CDR3 DNA reads TGTGCCAGCAGCGTAGCTAGCTGGGACGCGCTAAGCTCCTACAATGAGCAGTTCTTC.

The chain carries TRBV7-3 and TRBJ1-1; tentative D call: TRBD1 (5 bases). V lost 0 bases to trimming and J lost 5 bases, with 10 bases between them. CDR1 is SGHTA and CDR2 is FQGTGA in the germline V gene. The CDR3 runs to 14 residues. CDR3 sequence reads: CASSLTAGGTEAFF. CDR3 nucleotide sequence: TGTGCCAGCAGCTTAACGGCCGGGGGGACTGAAGCTTTCTTT.